A single sample is the source of the 19 T cell receptor beta chains below, sequenced in a study of vaccination and CD4 T cells after COVID-19. At the Johns Hopkins FTIC core, DNA taken from cultured CD4+ T cells was sequenced by way of the Oncomine TCR Beta short-read assay. Using its own MiXCR run on the PCR reads, TCRdb lists one record per CDR3 protein. The table has more than 15,000 distinct CDR3 sequences, 44% seen once; the top ten hold 3% to 4%. Antigen specificity for these receptors is unknown. This sample's treatment: approximately nine-day PBMC culture with coronavirus spike peptide pools or control peptides (ViraFEST assay). The sequenced material came from CD4+ T cells from blood, cultured in vitro. The source of these receptors is a human donor who had recovered from COVID-19.

Remarks on this clonotype: The germline gene is not matched at one end of the junction; a read error may be the cause. This rearrangement joins TRBV30 to TRBJ1-2; TRBD1 agrees at 12 bases. This CDR3 comprises 15 residues. Germline loops: CDR1 GTSNPN, CDR2 SVGIG (reference sequence). This CDR3 is CAWREPGQGAVGHTF. In DNA, the CDR3 is TGTGCCTGGAGGGAACCGGGACAGGGGGCTGTTGGCCACACCTTC.

This clonotype occurred a few times. CDR3 sequence reads: CATANGGAGQETQYF. The CDR3 nucleotides are TGTGCCACCGCTAATGGGGGGGCCGGTCAAGAGACCCAGTACTTC. V is TRBV15 and J is TRBJ2-5; TRBD2 might be the D (7 bases). There are 15 residues in the CDR3. Trimming shortened V by 8 bases and J by 2 bases, and 18 bases separated the two germline ends. Germline CDR1 LNHNV, CDR2 YYDKDF (reference sequence).

The chain employs TRBV27 and TRBJ2-7, with a tentative D call TRBD1 (5 bases). This CDR3 is 15 amino acids long. Trimming cost V 7 bases and J 4 bases, with 20 bases left between them. The germline gives CDR1 MNHEY, CDR2 SMNVEV (reference sequence). CDR3 bases: TGTGCCAGCACCCCATTGGGAAGGACATCGTACGAGCAGTACTTC. This translates into CASTPLGRTSYEQYF.

The rearrangement links TRBV5-1 to TRBJ2-3; 10 bases match TRBD2. The germline gives CDR1 SGHRS, CDR2 YFSETQ. The V and J ends lost 4 bases and 3 bases, in that order; junction bases with no gene match: 2. The CDR3 length is 14 residues. CDR3 sequence: CASSPSGSTDTQYF. The CDR3 bases are TGCGCCAGCAGCCCTAGCGGGAGTACAGATACGCAGTATTTT.

This clonotype came up a few times. This chain joins TRBV27 and TRBJ2-5; 9 positions match TRBD2. Germline V gene lookup returns CDR1 MNHEY and CDR2 SMNVEV (reference sequence). This CDR3 is 16 amino acids long. Trimming removed 4 bases from V and 1 base from J; junction bases left unmatched: 7. The DNA for the CDR3 is TGTGCCAGCAGTTATAGCGGGAGCGGGTTCCAAGAGACCCAGTACTTC. Its translation is CASSYSGSGFQETQYF.

The chain couples TRBV7-8 to TRBJ2-7; a possible D gene is TRBD2 (5 bases). V lost 2 bases and J 4 bases, leaving 15 bases between the germline ends. This CDR3 comprises 15 residues. Germline V gives CDR1 SGHVS, CDR2 FQNEAQ. The DNA of the CDR3 is TGTGCCAGCAGCTTAAGGCCTCTTACGGGGTACGAGCAGTACTTC. It specifies CASSLRPLTGYEQYF. The variable domain in full, completed from reference TRBV7-8 and TRBJ2-7, reads GAGVSQSPRYKVAKRGQDVALRCDPISGHVSLFWYQQALGQGPEFLTYFQNEAQLDKSGLPSDRFFAERPEGSVSTLKIQRTQQEDSAVYLCASSLRPLTGYEQYFGPGTRLTVT.

This clonotype has just a few counts. V gene TRBV6-5 combines with J gene TRBJ1-3; D may be TRBD1 (5 bases). The ends were cut back, 8 bases at V and 0 bases at J, with 11 bases in the middle. This CDR3 has 14 residues. Germline CDR1 reads MNHEY; CDR2 reads SVGAGI. The CDR3 nucleotides read TGTGCCAGCCGTTCACAGGTCTCTGGAAACACCATATATTTT. Amino acid sequence: CASRSQVSGNTIYF.

The chain joins TRBV5-6 to TRBJ1-1; D ambiguous. Germline CDR1 reads SGHDT; CDR2 reads YYEEEE. The CDR3 has 14 amino acids. Trimming left V 4 bases short and J 0 bases short, with 10 bases between. CDR3 sequence: CASSTQDLNTEAFF. The CDR3 DNA sequence: TGTGCCAGCAGCACTCAGGATTTGAACACTGAAGCTTTCTTT.

In its sample, this clonotype was seen a few times. The V and J genes are TRBV2 and TRBJ1-2; maybe TRBD1 (6 bases). Per germline, CDR1 SNHLY and CDR2 FYNNEI. V gave up 3 bases and J gave up 6 bases, with 17 bases separating them. The CDR3 loop spans 15 amino acids. CDR3 sequence reads: CASSENEWTVDGYTF. As DNA, the CDR3 is TGTGCCAGCAGTGAGAACGAATGGACAGTAGATGGCTACACCTTC.

This clonotype was seen only a few times. The V call is TRBV6-2 or TRBV6-3, the J call TRBJ2-1; 8 bases line up with TRBD1. V gave up 2 bases and J gave up 6 bases; unmatched junction bases: 3. CDR3 length: 14 amino acids. CDR1 MNHEY and CDR2 SVGEGT come from the germline V gene. In nucleotides, the CDR3 is TGTGCCAGCAGTTACCTCGGACAGGGCAATGAGCAGTTCTTC. Translation gives CASSYLGQGNEQFF.

This clonotype was counted between two and nine times. V is TRBV6-5 and J is TRBJ1-2, with 10 nucleotides matching TRBD1. The germline V gene has CDR1 MNHEY and CDR2 SVGAGI. J lost 0 bases, V lost 4 bases, and 2 bases had no gene match. CDR3 size: 15 residues. CDR3 amino acids: CASSSGTGANYGYTF. The CDR3 coding sequence is TGTGCCAGCAGTTCGGGGACAGGGGCTAACTATGGCTACACCTTC.

The chain uses TRBV28 and TRBJ1-5, with no clear D. CDR3 size: 20 residues. The germline gives CDR1 MDHEN, CDR2 SYDVKM. V shed 7 bases and J shed 4 bases, with 32 bases lying between them. CDR3 loop: CASTPGVQLRGRSLNQPQHF. In DNA, the CDR3 is TGTGCCAGCACCCCTGGGGTGCAGTTGAGAGGCCGATCCCTTAATCAGCCCCAGCATTTT.

The sample holds a few counts of this clonotype. Germline is not matched at one junction end, which may reflect a read error. The chain uses TRBV20-1 and TRBJ2-1, with TRBD2 matching over 8 bases. The CDR3 extends over 12 amino acids. Germline V gene data show CDR1 as DFQATT and CDR2 as SNEGSKA (reference sequence). The CDR3 sequence: CSASAGGASGIF. The DNA for the CDR3 is TGCAGTGCTAGTGCGGGAGGAGCTTCGGGAATCTTC.

This rearrangement joins TRBV20-1 to TRBJ1-1; tentatively, D is TRBD1 (6 bases). V was clipped by 3 bases and J by 1 base, with 9 bases between them. The CDR3 has 13 amino acids. From germline, CDR1 is DFQATT and CDR2 SNEGSKA (reference sequence). This chain's CDR3 is CSARGAGNTEAFF. CDR3 in DNA: TGCAGTGCTAGGGGGGCCGGGAACACTGAAGCTTTCTTT.

V usage is TRBV11-1 and J usage is TRBJ1-4; D might be TRBD1 (6 bases). The CDR3 has 17 amino acids. The germline gives CDR1 SGHAT, CDR2 FQDESV (reference sequence). With 4 bases removed from V and 0 bases from J, the gap between germline ends came to 15 bases. Here the CDR3 reads CASSSGVVPATNEKLFF. CDR3 in DNA: TGTGCCAGCAGCTCAGGGGTCGTCCCGGCAACTAATGAAAAACTGTTTTTT. Combining the CDR3 with reference TRBV11-1 and TRBJ1-4 gives the whole variable domain EAEVAQSPRYKITEKSQAVAFWCDPISGHATLYWYRQILGQGPELLVQFQDESVVDDSQLPKDRFSAERLKGVDSTLKIQPAELGDSAMYLCASSSGVVPATNEKLFFGSGTQLSVL.

This chain uses TRBV20-1 with TRBJ2-5; the D gene is possibly TRBD1 (5 bases). Trimming took 0 bases from V and 1 from J, leaving 6 bases between them. Germline CDR1 is DFQATT and CDR2 is SNEGSKA (reference sequence). The CDR3 extends over 13 amino acids. The CDR3 DNA reads as TGCAGTGCTAGAGAGACAGTCCAAGAGACCCAGTACTTC. This translates into CSARETVQETQYF.

For this clonotype: One junction end disagrees with the germline gene, perhaps due to a read error. V usage is TRBV28 and J usage is TRBJ1-2; a possible D gene is TRBD1 (5 bases). This CDR3 region has 14 residues. Germline CDR1 MDHEN, CDR2 SYDVKM. The CDR3 DNA follows: TGTGCCAGCAGTTTGAGACAGACGATCTATGGTTACACCTTC. Amino acid sequence: CASSLRQTIYGYTF.

The rearrangement links TRBV27 to TRBJ1-6, with D perhaps TRBD1 (6 bases). V was clipped by 5 bases and J by 14 bases, with 25 bases between them. Germline lookup yields CDR1 MNHEY and CDR2 SMNVEV (reference sequence). This CDR3 spans 16 amino acids. The CDR3 nucleotides read TGTGCCAGCAGTCCCACTACCGGGGGGCGGTTGCGGGCCCTCCACTTT. As protein: CASSPTTGGRLRALHF.

The chain recombines TRBV11-1 with TRBJ2-1, with 11 bases fitting TRBD2. There are 15 residues in the CDR3. Trimming removed 5 bases from V and 8 bases from J; junction bases left unmatched: 8. CDR1 SGHAT and CDR2 FQDESV come from the germline V gene (reference sequence). CDR3 loop: CASSPRNSGRDEQFF. CDR3 sequence (DNA): TGTGCCAGCAGCCCTCGAAATAGCGGGAGGGATGAGCAGTTCTTC.